Each of the 4 T cell receptor beta chains below was sequenced from the same sample in a study of early T cells in non-severe SARS-CoV-2 infection. Using its own MiXCR run on the 5' RACE reads, TCRdb lists one record per CDR3 protein. The table has some 100,000 distinct CDR3 sequences, roughly 15% seen once. Sequencing was done on a sample of whole blood. The receptor source for this set is an adult who was a healthcare worker with PCR-confirmed SARS-CoV-2 infection or an uninfected control (not recorded which).

The V call is TRBV5-4, the J call TRBJ1-2; perhaps TRBD1 as D (5 bases). V lost 0 bases to trimming and J lost 7 bases, with 16 bases between them. The length of the CDR3 is 15 residues. The germline V gene has CDR1 SGHNT and CDR2 YYREEE (reference sequence). The CDR3 nucleotides are TGTGCCAGCAGCTTGGATCCAGGGTCGAGTATTGGCTACACCTTC. It encodes CASSLDPGSSIGYTF.

The chain is built from TRBV9 and TRBJ2-2; D unresolved. The V gene lost 1 base and the J gene lost 6 bases, with 7 bases spanning the gap. CDR1 is SGDLS and CDR2 is YYNGEE in the germline V gene. The CDR3 length is 13 residues. This chain's CDR3 is CASSVTDPGELFF. As DNA, the CDR3 is TGTGCCAGCAGCGTAACGGACCCCGGGGAGCTGTTTTTT.

The V call is TRBV6-5, the J call TRBJ1-5, with D unresolved. CDR1 and CDR2 from the germline V gene are MNHEY and SVGAGI. Trimming left V 9 bases short and J 9 bases short, with 15 bases between. The CDR3 totals 12 residues. The CDR3 is CASSPGGPPQHF. The CDR3 DNA reads as TGTGCCAGTTCACCTGGAGGGCCGCCCCAGCATTTT.

The gene calls are TRBV29-1 and TRBJ1-2, with unresolved D. The CDR3 spans 12 residues. Trimming shortened V by 6 bases and J by 7 bases, and 15 bases separated the two germline ends. Germline V gene data show CDR1 as SQVTM and CDR2 as ANQGSEA. CDR3 DNA: TGCAGCGTGGCAGGCGGTCCTCTTGGCTACACCTTC. As protein: CSVAGGPLGYTF.